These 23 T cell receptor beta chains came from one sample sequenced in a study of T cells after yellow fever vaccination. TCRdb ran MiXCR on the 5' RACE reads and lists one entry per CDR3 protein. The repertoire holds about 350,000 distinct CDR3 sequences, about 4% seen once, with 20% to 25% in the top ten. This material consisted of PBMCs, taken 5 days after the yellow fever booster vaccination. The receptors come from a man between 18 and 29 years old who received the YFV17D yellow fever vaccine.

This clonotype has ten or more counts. Written as DNA, the CDR3 is TGTGCCAGCGAGGTGGGACCTCAAGAGACCCAGTACTTC. Amino acids: CASEVGPQETQYF. The chain is built from TRBV7-2 and TRBJ2-5; D may match TRBD1 or TRBD2 (5 bases each). V dropped 8 bases and J dropped 2 bases, with 12 bases sitting between them. Germline CDR1 reads SGHTA; CDR2 reads FQGNSA. This CDR3 region has 13 residues. Full variable domain (remainder filled in from reference TRBV7-2 and TRBJ2-5): GAGVSQSPSNKVTEKGKDVELRCDPISGHTALYWYRQSLGQGLEFLIYFQGNSAPDKSGLPSDRFSAERTGGSVSTLTIQRTQQEDSAVYLCASEVGPQETQYFGPGTRLLVL.

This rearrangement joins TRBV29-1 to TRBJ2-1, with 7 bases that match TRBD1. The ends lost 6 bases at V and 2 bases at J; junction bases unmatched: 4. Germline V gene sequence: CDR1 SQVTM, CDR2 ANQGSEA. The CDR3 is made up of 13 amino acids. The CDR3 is CSVRGLAYNEQFF. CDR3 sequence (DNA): TGCAGCGTGAGGGGGCTCGCCTACAATGAGCAGTTCTTC.

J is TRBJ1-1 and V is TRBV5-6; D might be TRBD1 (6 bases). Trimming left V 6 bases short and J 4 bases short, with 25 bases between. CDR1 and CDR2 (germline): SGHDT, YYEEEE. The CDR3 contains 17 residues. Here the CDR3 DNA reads TGTGCCAGCACCTTACTCGTGGGGGCGACTCTGGGCACTGAAGCTTTCTTT. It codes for CASTLLVGATLGTEAFF.

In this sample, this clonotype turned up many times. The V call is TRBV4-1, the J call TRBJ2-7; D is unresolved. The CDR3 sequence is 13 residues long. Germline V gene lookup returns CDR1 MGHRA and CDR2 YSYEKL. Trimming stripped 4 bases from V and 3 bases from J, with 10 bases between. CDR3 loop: CASSRSVHYEQYF. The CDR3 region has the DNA TGCGCCAGCAGCCGGAGCGTACACTACGAGCAGTACTTC.

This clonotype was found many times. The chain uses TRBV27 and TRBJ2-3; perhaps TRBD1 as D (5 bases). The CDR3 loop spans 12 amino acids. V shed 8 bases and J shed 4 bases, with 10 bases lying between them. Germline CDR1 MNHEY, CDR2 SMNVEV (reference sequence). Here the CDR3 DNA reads TGTGCCAGCCAAGGGGCCTCAGATACGCAGTATTTT. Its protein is CASQGASDTQYF.

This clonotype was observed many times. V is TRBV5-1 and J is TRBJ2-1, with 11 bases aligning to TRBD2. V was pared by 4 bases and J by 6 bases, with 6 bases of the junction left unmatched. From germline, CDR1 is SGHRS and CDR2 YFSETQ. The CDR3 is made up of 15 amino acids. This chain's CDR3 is CASSQTGTSGNEQFF. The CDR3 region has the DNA TGCGCCAGCAGCCAGACCGGGACTAGCGGCAATGAGCAGTTCTTC.

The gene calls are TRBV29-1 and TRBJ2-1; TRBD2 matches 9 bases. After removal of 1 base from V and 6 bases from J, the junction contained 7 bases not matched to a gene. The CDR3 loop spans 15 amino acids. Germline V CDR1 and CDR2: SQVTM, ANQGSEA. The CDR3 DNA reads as TGCAGCGTTGAAGCAGGGCGGGGGGGTATCAATGAGCAGTTCTTC. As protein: CSVEAGRGGINEQFF.

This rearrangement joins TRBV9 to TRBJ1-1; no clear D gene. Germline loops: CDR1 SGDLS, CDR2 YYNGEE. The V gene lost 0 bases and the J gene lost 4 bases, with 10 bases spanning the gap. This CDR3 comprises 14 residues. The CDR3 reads CASSVGPPSTEAFF. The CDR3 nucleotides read TGTGCCAGCAGCGTAGGACCTCCGAGCACTGAAGCTTTCTTT.

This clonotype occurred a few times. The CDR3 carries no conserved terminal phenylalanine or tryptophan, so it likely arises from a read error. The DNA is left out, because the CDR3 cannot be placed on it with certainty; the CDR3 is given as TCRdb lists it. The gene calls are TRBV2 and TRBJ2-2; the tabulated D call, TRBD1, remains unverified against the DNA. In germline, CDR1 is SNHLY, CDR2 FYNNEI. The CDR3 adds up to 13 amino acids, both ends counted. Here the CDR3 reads CASSEGPGTGAII.

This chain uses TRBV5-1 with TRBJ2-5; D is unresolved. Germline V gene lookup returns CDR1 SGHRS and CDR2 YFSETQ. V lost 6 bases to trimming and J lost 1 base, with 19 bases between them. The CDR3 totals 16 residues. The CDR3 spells CASKRIAVTIQETQYF. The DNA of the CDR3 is TGCGCCAGCAAGAGGATAGCAGTGACAATCCAAGAGACCCAGTACTTC.

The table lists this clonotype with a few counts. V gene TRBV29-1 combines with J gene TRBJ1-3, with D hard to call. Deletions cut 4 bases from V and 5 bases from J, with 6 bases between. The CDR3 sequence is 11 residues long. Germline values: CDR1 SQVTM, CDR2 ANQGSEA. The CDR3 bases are TGCAGCGTTGTTCTTCGAAACACCATATATTTT. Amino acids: CSVVLRNTIYF.

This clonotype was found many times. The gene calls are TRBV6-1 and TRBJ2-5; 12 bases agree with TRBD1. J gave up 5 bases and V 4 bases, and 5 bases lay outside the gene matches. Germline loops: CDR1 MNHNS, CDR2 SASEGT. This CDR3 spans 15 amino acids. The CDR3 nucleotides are TGTGCCAGCAGTGGCGGGACAGGGGGCGTCGAGACCCAGTACTTC. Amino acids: CASSGGTGGVETQYF.

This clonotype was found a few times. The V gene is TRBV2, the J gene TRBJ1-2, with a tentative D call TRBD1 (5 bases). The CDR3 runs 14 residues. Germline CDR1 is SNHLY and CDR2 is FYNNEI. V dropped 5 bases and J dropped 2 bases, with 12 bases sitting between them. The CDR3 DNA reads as TGTGCCAGCAGTTTGGGACGGACAAACTATGGCTACACCTTC. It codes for CASSLGRTNYGYTF.

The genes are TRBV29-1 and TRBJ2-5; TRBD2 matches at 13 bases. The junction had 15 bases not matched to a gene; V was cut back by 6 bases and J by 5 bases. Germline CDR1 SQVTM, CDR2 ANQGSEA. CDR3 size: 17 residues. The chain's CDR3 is CSVATSGGPETLETQYF. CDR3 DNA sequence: TGCAGCGTCGCGACTAGCGGGGGGCCCGAGACCTTGGAGACCCAGTACTTC.

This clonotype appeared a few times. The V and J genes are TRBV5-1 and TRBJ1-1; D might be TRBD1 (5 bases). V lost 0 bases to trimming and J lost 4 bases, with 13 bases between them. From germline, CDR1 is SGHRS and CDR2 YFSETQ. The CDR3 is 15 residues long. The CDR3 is CASSLGGQGGTEAFF. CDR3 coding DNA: TGCGCCAGCAGCTTGGGGGGCCAGGGTGGCACTGAAGCTTTCTTT.

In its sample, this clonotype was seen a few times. This CDR3 is CASSLEAQSYGYTF. The DNA for the CDR3 is TGCGCCAGCAGCTTGGAGGCACAGAGCTATGGCTACACCTTC. The chain recombines TRBV5-1 with TRBJ1-2; no reliable D call. The CDR3 covers 14 residues. Per the germline V gene, CDR1 is SGHRS and CDR2 is YFSETQ. The V gene lost 0 bases and the J gene lost 4 bases, with 10 bases spanning the gap.

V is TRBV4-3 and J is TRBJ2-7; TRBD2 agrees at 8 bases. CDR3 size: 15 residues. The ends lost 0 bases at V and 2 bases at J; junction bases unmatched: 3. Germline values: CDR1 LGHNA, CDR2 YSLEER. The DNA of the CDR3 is TGCGCCAGCAGCCAAGATCCAGCGGGGGCCTACGAGCAGTACTTC. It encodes CASSQDPAGAYEQYF.

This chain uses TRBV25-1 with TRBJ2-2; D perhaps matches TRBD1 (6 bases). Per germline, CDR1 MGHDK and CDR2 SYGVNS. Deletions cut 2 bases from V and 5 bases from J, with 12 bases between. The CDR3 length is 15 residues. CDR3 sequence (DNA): TGTGCCAGCAGTGAAAGAACAGGGCTAACCGGGGAGCTGTTTTTT. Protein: CASSERTGLTGELFF.

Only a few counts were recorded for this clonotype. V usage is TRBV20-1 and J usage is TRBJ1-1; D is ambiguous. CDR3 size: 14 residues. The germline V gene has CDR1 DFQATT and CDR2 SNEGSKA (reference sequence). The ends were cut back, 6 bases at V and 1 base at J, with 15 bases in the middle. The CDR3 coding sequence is TGCAGTGCCCCCCGGGCGACTGGGAACACTGAAGCTTTCTTT. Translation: CSAPRATGNTEAFF.

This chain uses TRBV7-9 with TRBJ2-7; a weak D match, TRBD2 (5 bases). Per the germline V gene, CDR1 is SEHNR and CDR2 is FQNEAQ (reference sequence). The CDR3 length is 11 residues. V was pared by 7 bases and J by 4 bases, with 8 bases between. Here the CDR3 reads CASNSGYEQYF. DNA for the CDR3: TGTGCCAGCAACTCGGGGTACGAGCAGTACTTC.

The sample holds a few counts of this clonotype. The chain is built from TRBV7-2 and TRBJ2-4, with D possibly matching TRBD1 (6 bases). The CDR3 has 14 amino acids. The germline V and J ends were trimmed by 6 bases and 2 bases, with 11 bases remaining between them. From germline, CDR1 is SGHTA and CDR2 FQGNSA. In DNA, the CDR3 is TGTGCCAGCAGAGCTACAGGGACCAAAAACATTCAGTACTTC. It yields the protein CASRATGTKNIQYF.

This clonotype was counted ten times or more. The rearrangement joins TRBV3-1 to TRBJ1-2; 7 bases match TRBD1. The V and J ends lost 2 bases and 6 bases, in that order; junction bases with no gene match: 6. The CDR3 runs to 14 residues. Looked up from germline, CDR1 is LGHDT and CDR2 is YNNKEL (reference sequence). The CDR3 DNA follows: TGTGCCAGCAGCCAACCGGACAGGACTAATGGCTACACCTTC. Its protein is CASSQPDRTNGYTF.

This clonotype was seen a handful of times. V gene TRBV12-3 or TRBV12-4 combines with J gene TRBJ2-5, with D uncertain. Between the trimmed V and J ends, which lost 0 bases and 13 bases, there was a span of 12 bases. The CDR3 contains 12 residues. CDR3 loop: CASSLAQARSYF. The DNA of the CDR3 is TGTGCCAGCAGTTTAGCGCAGGCACGGTCGTACTTC.